This T cell receptor beta chain stems from a study of Graves' ophthalmopathy and Graves' hyperthyroidism. Study background: Stable hyperthyroidism meant no ophthalmopathy within 18 months of follow-up.

Looked up from germline, CDR1 is LNHNV and CDR2 is YYDKDF (reference sequence). The V gene lost 1 base and the J gene lost 6 bases, with 7 bases spanning the gap. The CDR3 extends over 12 amino acids. RNA transcripts provided the template for amplifying TCR beta CDR3 regions. HTBI primers primed a first-round RT-PCR, and a second-round multiplex PCR followed. TCRdb reanalysed the multiplex PCR reads using MiXCR and keeps one entry per CDR3 protein. The table includes more than 1,000,000 distinct CDR3 sequences, about 35% detected once. The sequencing input was peripheral blood or thyroid tissue (not recorded which). The TCR was taken from an adult man with Graves' hyperthyroidism. The rearrangement uses TRBV15 and TRBJ2-7; D is ambiguous. CDR3 sequence reads: CATSRVGVEQYF. CDR3 nucleotide sequence: TGTGCCACCAGCAGAGTTGGGGTCGAGCAGTACTTC.